One and the same sample provided the 13 T cell receptor beta chains below, sequenced in a study of CD8+CD57+ T cells in acquired aplastic anemia. Investigators profiled TCR beta VDJ and CDR3 from genomic DNA template. TCRdb reprocessed the reads with MiXCR, giving one entry per CDR3 protein. The data hold about 160,000 distinct CDR3 sequences, with 40% to 60% observed a single time. Sequenced patients had shown CD8+CD57+ cell expansion by flow cytometry. Sequencing was carried out using sorted CD4+, CD8+, or CD8+CD57+ T cells (not recorded which) from PBMCs. Receptors were obtained from a human donor with aplastic anemia.

Of note for this clonotype: The germline gene is not matched at one end of the junction; a read error may be the cause. The chain uses TRBV10-3 and TRBJ2-2, with a weak D call TRBD2 (5 bases). Germline V gene lookup returns CDR1 ENHRY and CDR2 SYGVKD. The CDR3 is 15 residues long. CDR3 sequence reads: CASSYSRRGTGELFF. As DNA, the CDR3 is TGTGCCAGCAGTTACTCGAGACGGGGCACCGGGGAGCTGTTTTTT.

This clonotype showed up many times. The rearrangement joins TRBV30 to TRBJ1-2; D gene ambiguous. Germline CDR1 is GTSNPN and CDR2 is SVGIG (reference sequence). The V end lost 1 base, the J end lost 8 bases, and 8 bases lay between the germline ends. The CDR3 has 11 amino acids. CDR3 in amino acids: CAWSAPEGYTF. Written as DNA, the CDR3 is TGTGCCTGGAGTGCACCCGAAGGCTACACCTTC.

This chain connects TRBV5-1 to TRBJ2-5; 11 bases agree with TRBD1. With V trimmed by 3 bases and J by 4 bases, 5 bases remained unmatched. The CDR3 consists of 15 residues. Germline V lookup: CDR1 SGHRS, CDR2 YFSETQ. The CDR3 loop reads CASSSQGQGGETQYF. CDR3 nucleotide sequence: TGCGCCAGCAGCTCACAGGGACAGGGGGGAGAGACCCAGTACTTC.

The rearrangement uses TRBV11-1 and TRBJ1-1; D might be TRBD1 (6 bases). Trimming stripped 4 bases from V and 6 bases from J, with 15 bases between. The CDR3 has 14 residues. Germline V lookup: CDR1 SGHAT, CDR2 FQDESV (reference sequence). CDR3 in DNA: TGTGCCAGCAGCTGGCACAGGGATTTCCCTGAAGCTTTCTTT. It codes for CASSWHRDFPEAFF.

The V gene is TRBV9, the J gene TRBJ1-6, with unresolved D. Germline lookup yields CDR1 SGDLS and CDR2 YYNGEE. Trimming pared 4 bases from V and 3 bases from J, leaving 17 bases between. The CDR3 covers 17 residues. The CDR3 reads CASSQEGPDIYNSPLHF. The CDR3 coding sequence is TGTGCCAGCAGCCAAGAGGGTCCAGACATCTATAATTCACCCCTCCACTTT.

The chain employs TRBV25-1 and TRBJ1-1, with D possibly TRBD1 on 6 matching bases. The CDR3 has 14 amino acids. V was cut by 11 bases and J by 1 base, with 17 bases left in between. The germline V gene encodes CDR1 MGHDK and CDR2 SYGVNS. CDR3 in amino acids: CAARGRGANTEAFF. The CDR3, as DNA: TGTGCCGCTCGGGGGCGGGGAGCGAACACTGAAGCTTTCTTT.

At least ten counts were recorded for this clonotype. The V and J genes are TRBV12-3 or TRBV12-4 and TRBJ1-3; D is perhaps TRBD1 (5 bases). This CDR3 is built from 14 residues. V shed 3 bases and J shed 1 base, with 7 bases lying between them. CDR3 region: CASSFHRSGNTIYF. CDR3 bases: TGTGCCAGCAGTTTCCACAGGTCTGGAAACACCATATATTTT.

This clonotype was picked up many times. This rearrangement joins TRBV11-2 to TRBJ2-3; TRBD1 matches 12 bases. CDR1 is SGHAT, CDR2 FQNNGV, per germline. J gave up 3 bases and V 5 bases, and 3 bases lay outside the gene matches. The CDR3 spans 15 residues. CDR3 DNA sequence: TGTGCCAGCAGCCCGGGACAGGGGGCAACAGATACGCAGTATTTT. This sequence encodes CASSPGQGATDTQYF. The entire variable domain, with the rest obtained from reference TRBV11-2 and TRBJ2-3, is as follows: EAGVAQSPRYKIIEKRQSVAFWCNPISGHATLYWYQQILGQGPKLLIQFQNNGVVDDSQLPKDRFSAERLKGVDSTLKIQPAKLEDSAVYLCASSPGQGATDTQYFGPGTRLTVL.

The chain employs TRBV10-3 and TRBJ1-2; perhaps TRBD1 as D (5 bases). Trimming removed 4 bases at V and 8 bases at J, with 14 bases between. The germline V gene has CDR1 ENHRY and CDR2 SYGVKD. The CDR3 runs to 13 residues. The CDR3 loop reads CAISVMGLQGYTF. DNA for the CDR3: TGTGCCATCAGTGTTATGGGGCTACAGGGCTACACCTTC.

The chain is built from TRBV9 and TRBJ2-5, with D unresolved. Germline CDR1 reads SGDLS; CDR2 reads YYNGEE. Trimming took 0 bases from V and 4 from J, leaving 7 bases between them. CDR3 size: 13 residues. Here the CDR3 reads CASSVDQAETQYF. DNA for the CDR3: TGTGCCAGCAGCGTAGACCAGGCAGAGACCCAGTACTTC.

The chain links TRBV7-8 to TRBJ1-1; D possibly corresponds to TRBD1 (6 bases). Trimming took off 5 bases at V and 3 bases at J, with 13 bases between the two ends. This CDR3 has 14 residues. Looked up from germline, CDR1 is SGHVS and CDR2 is FQNEAQ. The chain's CDR3 is CASSLTTGYTEAFF. The DNA of the CDR3 is TGTGCCAGCAGCCTGACTACAGGGTACACTGAAGCTTTCTTT.

This clonotype was picked up one time. The chain is built from TRBV19 and TRBJ1-1; possible D gene TRBD1, 5 bases. Germline V gives CDR1 LNHDA, CDR2 SQIVND (reference sequence). The V and J ends lost 3 bases and 2 bases respectively, with 13 bases between them. The CDR3 is made up of 15 amino acids. For the CDR3, the DNA is TGTGCCAGTAGTATGGCTCAGGGCGGAAACACTGAAGCTTTCTTT. It specifies CASSMAQGGNTEAFF. The whole variable domain, remainder taken from reference TRBV19 and TRBJ1-1, is DGGITQSPKYLFRKEGQNVTLSCEQNLNHDAMYWYRQDPGQGLRLIYYSQIVNDFQKGDIAEGYSVSREKKESFPLTVTSAQKNPTAFYLCASSMAQGGNTEAFFGQGTRLTVV.

The rearrangement uses TRBV5-1 and TRBJ2-1, with 7 bases that match TRBD2. There are 16 residues in the CDR3. CDR1 and CDR2 from the germline V gene are SGHRS and YFSETQ. V gave up 0 bases and J gave up 4 bases; unmatched junction bases: 7. CDR3 amino acids: CASSLVGGEIYNEQFF. The CDR3, as DNA: TGCGCCAGCAGCTTGGTTGGGGGGGAGATTTACAATGAGCAGTTCTTC.